The entry below gives a single TCR beta chain sequence along with its context. Trimming shortened V by 5 bases and J by 7 bases, and 12 bases separated the two germline ends. This CDR3 spans 13 amino acids. From germline, CDR1 is SGHNT and CDR2 YENEEA. Sequencing was performed with immunoSEQ multiplex PCR; in TCRdb, only in-frame clones are kept and a portion is missing. The sample shows hundreds of thousands of clones, 89% of them seen only once. The data were taken from a study of blood T cell repertoires in COVID-19. Material: peripheral blood. This rearrangement joins TRBV11-3 to TRBJ1-3; D unresolved. This receptor was taken from a woman aged 25 to 39 with COVID-19, enrolled during active disease. The CDR3 sequence: CASSKESGNTIYF. The CDR3 DNA sequence: TGTGCCAGCAGCAAGGAGAGTGGTAACACCATATATTTT. The variable domain in full, completed from reference TRBV11-3 and TRBJ1-3, reads EAGVVQSPRYKIIEKKQPVAFWCNPISGHNTLYWYLQNLGQGPELLIRYENEEAVDDSQLPKDRFSAERLKGVDSTLKIQPAELGDSAVYLCASSKESGNTIYFGEGSWLTVV.